This passage covers 25 T cell receptor beta chains from one sample sequenced in a study of control samples from healthy donors and cancer patients. Assay used: immunoSEQ multiplex PCR; TCRdb lists only in-frame clones, some missing. The repertoire includes 150,000 to 200,000 clones, 85% to 95% of them detected once, and about 1.4% sits in the top ten. The specimen sequenced was blood. The receptor source for this set is a woman aged 18-30 years in good health.

The chain links TRBV3-1 (or the pseudogene TRBV3-2) to TRBJ1-6; 9 bases map to TRBD1. The CDR3 contains 15 residues. Germline assignment: CDR1 LGHDT and CDR2 YNNKEL (reference sequence). With 2 bases clipped from V and 7 bases from J, the junction kept 3 bases outside the gene matches. Written as DNA, the CDR3 is TGTGCCAGCAGCCAACGGGACAGGGAGAATTCACCCCTCCACTTT. This gives the protein CASSQRDRENSPLHF.

This chain uses TRBV11-2 with TRBJ1-2; the D is unclear. Germline V lookup: CDR1 SGHAT, CDR2 FQNNGV. The CDR3 runs to 11 residues. Trimming took 5 bases from V and 8 from J, leaving 9 bases between them. CDR3 nucleotide sequence: TGTGCCAGCAGCCTCAATGAGGGCTACACCTTC. It encodes CASSLNEGYTF.

This chain joins TRBV5-6 and TRBJ1-2; D is unresolved. This CDR3 has 11 residues. The V end was cut by 0 bases, the J end by 5 bases, with 2 bases between. Per germline, CDR1 SGHDT and CDR2 YYEEEE. CDR3 nucleotides: TGTGCCAGCAGCTTGGGGTATGGCTACACCTTC. This encodes CASSLGYGYTF.

This clone was seen only once. The chain couples TRBV27 to TRBJ1-1; D gene uncertain. The CDR3 spans 13 residues. V lost 0 bases to trimming and J lost 0 bases, with 2 bases between them. From germline, CDR1 is MNHEY and CDR2 SMNVEV (reference sequence). The CDR3, as DNA: TGTGCCAGCAGTTTATCAGTGAACACTGAAGCTTTCTTT. It is translated as CASSLSVNTEAFF.

In DNA form, the CDR3 reads TGTGCCAGCAGCACGGGACCGACCTACGAGCAGTACTTC. Its protein is CASSTGPTYEQYF. The genes are TRBV7-3 and TRBJ2-7; D may be TRBD1 or TRBD2 (5 bases each). The CDR3 runs to 13 residues. Germline loops: CDR1 SGHTA, CDR2 FQGTGA. V lost 5 bases and J lost 2, with 10 bases in between.

This chain connects TRBV13 to TRBJ1-1, with a possible D match to TRBD1 (6 bases). Deletions cut 0 bases from V and 11 bases from J, with 13 bases between. CDR1 is PRHDT, CDR2 FYEKMQ, per germline (reference sequence). The CDR3 contains 13 residues. CDR3 in DNA: TGTGCCAGCAGCTTAGGGGGCAAGGGGGACGCTTTCTTT. The encoded protein is CASSLGGKGDAFF.

The chain is built from TRBV6-2 or TRBV6-3 and TRBJ2-3; D gene uncertain. This CDR3 has 10 residues. Germline CDR1 and CDR2: MNHEY and SVGEGT. V was clipped by 6 bases and J by 7 bases, with 5 bases between them. The DNA of the CDR3 is TGTGCCAGCAGCGGTAATACGCAGTATTTT. Encoded protein: CASSGNTQYF.

The rearrangement joins TRBV4-3 to TRBJ1-4; maybe TRBD1 (5 bases). This CDR3 region has 17 residues. Trimming shortened V by 0 bases and J by 3 bases, and 14 bases separated the two germline ends. CDR1 is LGHNA and CDR2 is YSLEER in the germline V gene. CDR3 bases: TGCGCCAGCAGCCAAGATGGTGTCAGGGAGTCTAATGAAAAACTGTTTTTT. Translated, it gives CASSQDGVRESNEKLFF.

This clone was observed a handful of times. This chain uses TRBV7-2 with TRBJ1-5; D is ambiguous. V lost 1 base and J 5 bases, leaving 18 bases between the germline ends. CDR1 is SGHTA, CDR2 FQGNSA, per germline. The CDR3 runs to 17 residues. CDR3 bases: TGTGCCAGCAGCTTAGAGGCGGGTAGGGTCGGATATCAGCCCCAGCATTTT. Protein sequence: CASSLEAGRVGYQPQHF.

The chain's CDR3 is CASSFTGLGEKLFF. Written as DNA, the CDR3 is TGTGCCAGCAGCTTTACAGGGTTGGGCGAAAAACTGTTTTTT. The chain couples TRBV7-2 to TRBJ1-4; TRBD1 might be the D (6 bases). The CDR3 totals 14 residues. CDR1 is SGHTA and CDR2 is FQGNSA in the germline V gene. V was trimmed by 3 bases and J by 8 bases, leaving 13 bases between them. Together with reference TRBV7-2 and TRBJ1-4, the CDR3 gives the full variable domain: GAGVSQSPSNKVTEKGKDVELRCDPISGHTALYWYRQSLGQGLEFLIYFQGNSAPDKSGLPSDRFSAERTGGSVSTLTIQRTQQEDSAVYLCASSFTGLGEKLFFGSGTQLSVL.

The rearrangement links TRBV6-2 or TRBV6-3 to TRBJ1-2; D gene ambiguous. CDR3 length: 15 amino acids. Looked up from germline, CDR1 is MNHEY and CDR2 is SVGEGT. With 5 bases removed from V and 2 bases from J, the gap between germline ends came to 15 bases. CDR3 DNA sequence: TGTGCCAGCAGTCCCGCTTTTACGGAGAACTATGGCTACACCTTC. Its translation is CASSPAFTENYGYTF.

The V and J genes are TRBV5-1 and TRBJ1-5; D gene unclear. CDR3 size: 15 residues. Trimming shortened V by 3 bases and J by 1 base, and 11 bases separated the two germline ends. Germline V gene lookup returns CDR1 SGHRS and CDR2 YFSETQ. The CDR3 loop is CASSSGIGSNQPQHF. DNA of the CDR3: TGCGCCAGCAGCTCGGGTATCGGAAGCAATCAGCCCCAGCATTTT.

With regard to this clone: The same CDR3 also results from other DNA sequences found in this sample. The chain combines TRBV7-9 with TRBJ2-7; D possibly corresponds to TRBD1 (8 bases). Trimming stripped 5 bases from V and 2 bases from J, with 13 bases between. This CDR3 has 14 residues. From germline, CDR1 is SEHNR and CDR2 FQNEAQ (reference sequence). CDR3 residues: CASSLQGGPYEQYF. The CDR3 bases are TGTGCCAGCAGCCTACAGGGGGGGCCCTACGAGCAGTACTTC.

The chain joins TRBV7-8 to TRBJ1-1; TRBD1 is a possible D gene (5 bases). Germline values: CDR1 SGHVS, CDR2 FQNEAQ. The CDR3 spans 14 residues. V was clipped by 4 bases and J by 5 bases, with 14 bases between them. In nucleotides, the CDR3 is TGTGCCAGCAGCTCACAGGCCTCGGGGACTGAAGCTTTCTTT. Its protein product is CASSSQASGTEAFF.

The chain employs TRBV14 and TRBJ2-5; D might be TRBD1 (5 bases). CDR3 length: 14 amino acids. Between the trimmed V and J ends, which lost 4 bases and 2 bases, there was a span of 11 bases. Germline values: CDR1 SGHDN, CDR2 FVKESK. CDR3 bases: TGTGCCAGCAGCCCCCCCAACAGGCAAGAGACCCAGTACTTC. Residues: CASSPPNRQETQYF.

This rearrangement joins TRBV7-2 to TRBJ1-3; D not resolved. The CDR3 covers 15 residues. V was cut by 1 base and J by 0 bases, with 7 bases left in between. From germline, CDR1 is SGHTA and CDR2 FQGNSA. CDR3 region: CASSLVVSSGNTIYF. The CDR3, as DNA: TGTGCCAGCAGCTTAGTGGTCAGCTCTGGAAACACCATATATTTT.

V and J are TRBV5-1 and TRBJ2-7; 7 positions agree with TRBD1. The germline V gene has CDR1 SGHRS and CDR2 YFSETQ. V lost 5 bases to trimming and J lost 2 bases; unmatched junction nucleotides: 13. This CDR3 spans 16 amino acids. For the CDR3, the DNA is TGCGCCAGCAGGCCCTTCTGGGACAGCCCTCCCTACGAGCAGTACTTC. Translation gives CASRPFWDSPPYEQYF.

This clone has more than one count but fewer than ten. The rearrangement links TRBV28 to TRBJ2-1, with TRBD2 identical over 7 bases. The CDR3 consists of 11 residues. CDR1 and CDR2 (germline): MDHEN, SYDVKM. The ends lost 9 bases at V and 6 bases at J; junction bases unmatched: 2. The CDR3: CASGTTNEQFF. CDR3 nucleotide sequence: TGTGCCAGTGGGACTACCAATGAGCAGTTCTTC.

The V call is TRBV28, the J call TRBJ1-1; 7 bases agree with TRBD1. V gave up 3 bases and J gave up 9 bases; unmatched junction bases: 10. Germline-derived CDR1 and CDR2 are MDHEN and SYDVKM. The CDR3 is 14 amino acids. CDR3 protein: CASSFAGQYDKAFF. The DNA for the CDR3 is TGTGCCAGCAGTTTCGCGGGACAGTATGACAAAGCTTTCTTT.

The rearrangement uses TRBV10-3 and TRBJ1-5; D is uncertain. The CDR3 is 14 residues long. V gave up 6 bases and J gave up 6 bases, with 15 bases separating them. From germline, CDR1 is ENHRY and CDR2 SYGVKD. CDR3 sequence (DNA): TGTGCCATCAGGGGAGAAGCGGTCGGTCAGCCCCAGCATTTT. Its protein product is CAIRGEAVGQPQHF.

The chain recombines TRBV6-6 with TRBJ1-4; no definite D call. From germline, CDR1 is MNHNY and CDR2 SVGAGI (reference sequence). This CDR3 region has 14 residues. The ends were cut back, 3 bases at V and 8 bases at J, with 13 bases in the middle. This CDR3 is CASSYEGLREKLFF. CDR3 bases: TGTGCCAGCAGTTATGAGGGCTTAAGAGAAAAACTGTTTTTT.

This clone was recorded only once. The chain carries TRBV6-5 and TRBJ1-1, with 9 nucleotides matching TRBD1. The germline V gene encodes CDR1 MNHEY and CDR2 SVGAGI. The trim removed 7 bases at V and 3 bases at J, leaving 9 bases unmatched. This CDR3 contains 15 residues. In DNA form, the CDR3 reads TGTGCCAGCAAACTGAACAGGGGGCAGGACACTGAAGCTTTCTTT. Translated: CASKLNRGQDTEAFF.

The J gene is TRBJ1-1, the V gene TRBV18; 7 bases are shared with TRBD1. This CDR3 contains 18 residues. In germline, CDR1 is KGHSH, CDR2 LQKENI. J lost 0 bases, V lost 3 bases, and 13 bases had no gene match. The CDR3, as DNA: TGTGCCAGCTCACCGCGGGACAGAAACCAGGAGATGAACACTGAAGCTTTCTTT. Amino acid sequence: CASSPRDRNQEMNTEAFF.

The chain carries TRBV7-2 and TRBJ1-5; 8 bases fit TRBD1. Germline trimming cut 5 bases from V and 6 bases from J; bases unmatched to any gene: 6. CDR1 and CDR2 from the germline V gene are SGHTA and FQGNSA. The CDR3 has 14 residues. The CDR3 nucleotides read TGTGCCAGCAGCCCGAGACAGGGGTTTCAGCCCCAGCATTTT. Its protein is CASSPRQGFQPQHF. The whole variable domain, remainder taken from reference TRBV7-2 and TRBJ1-5, is GAGVSQSPSNKVTEKGKDVELRCDPISGHTALYWYRQSLGQGLEFLIYFQGNSAPDKSGLPSDRFSAERTGGSVSTLTIQRTQQEDSAVYLCASSPRQGFQPQHFGDGTRLSIL.

The chain recombines TRBV7-2 with TRBJ2-1; D remains unclear. The CDR3 is made up of 11 amino acids. The germline V and J ends were trimmed by 1 base and 11 bases, with 6 bases remaining between them. Germline lookup yields CDR1 SGHTA and CDR2 FQGNSA. CDR3 bases: TGTGCCAGCAGCTTAGGCCCGAAGCAGTTCTTC. Translating it yields CASSLGPKQFF.